The 27 T cell receptor beta chains reported below all come from one sample, sequenced in a study of shared clonotypes between healthy human individuals. CD45RO-negative, CCR7-positively selected cells formed the naive CD8 fraction, excluding terminally differentiated effector memory CD45RA+ cells. Generated by immunoSEQ multiplex PCR, the TCRdb table keeps only in-frame clones and is missing some. The sample records about 1,800,000 clones, about 95% being singletons. Source material: naive CD8+ T cells sorted from blood. Every receptor here comes from a man in his late teens or twenties in good health.

CDR3 sequence: CASSPWRGYGYTF. CDR3 DNA: TGCGCCAGCAGCCCCTGGAGGGGCTATGGCTACACCTTC. This chain links TRBV4-3 with TRBJ1-2; D is possibly TRBD1 (5 bases). The CDR3 contains 13 residues. Trimming removed 4 bases at V and 4 bases at J, with 10 bases between. Germline assignment: CDR1 LGHNA and CDR2 YSLEER.

The rearrangement links TRBV7-8 to TRBJ2-4; TRBD1 or TRBD2 may be the D gene (6 bases each). The CDR3 is 14 residues long. Trimming took 1 base from V and 8 from J, leaving 12 bases between them. Germline CDR1 is SGHVS and CDR2 is FQNEAQ. DNA of the CDR3: TGTGCCAGCAGCTTAGTATGGGGGGCGGACATTCAGTACTTC. It encodes CASSLVWGADIQYF.

The J gene is TRBJ2-7, the V gene TRBV5-6; tentatively, D is TRBD1 or TRBD2 (8 bases each). The V and J ends lost 2 bases and 6 bases respectively, with 24 bases between them. Germline values: CDR1 SGHDT, CDR2 YYEEEE. CDR3 length equals 17 residues. CDR3 sequence: CASSFGQGAEREPEQYF. The CDR3 coding sequence is TGTGCCAGCAGCTTCGGGCAGGGGGCGGAGCGGGAGCCCGAGCAGTACTTC.

The chain is built from TRBV21-1 and TRBJ1-2; TRBD1, the table's D call, was not compared with the DNA. TRBV21-1 is tagged as a pseudogene. The CDR3 runs to 14 residues. The DNA of the CDR3 is TGTGCCAGCAGTACGGGCAGGGGGTATACTGGCTACACCTTC. It specifies CASSTGRGYTGYTF.

Of note for this clone: This sample also contains other DNA sequences that code for the same CDR3. The rearrangement links TRBV7-9 to TRBJ1-2, with D maybe TRBD1 (6 bases). CDR1 and CDR2 (germline): SEHNR, FQNEAQ (reference sequence). This CDR3 spans 15 amino acids. Trimming removed 4 bases from V and 2 bases from J, with 14 bases in between. The CDR3, as DNA: TGTGCCAGCAGCTCGACAGGAGGTAGGAACTATGGCTACACCTTC. This encodes CASSSTGGRNYGYTF. Looking up the rest from reference TRBV7-9 and TRBJ1-2 gives the full variable domain: DTGVSQNPRHKITKRGQNVTFRCDPISEHNRLYWYRQTLGQGPEFLTYFQNEAQLEKSRLLSDRFSAERPKGSFSTLEIQRTEQGDSAMYLCASSSTGGRNYGYTFGSGTRLTVV.

The rearrangement links TRBV18 to TRBJ2-7; D gene uncertain. Trimming stripped 3 bases from V and 4 bases from J, with 13 bases between. Germline CDR1 reads KGHSH; CDR2 reads LQKENI. The CDR3 is 14 residues long. The CDR3 region is CASSPGPQRYEQYF. CDR3 DNA: TGTGCCAGCTCACCTGGGCCTCAGAGGTACGAGCAGTACTTC.

The genes are TRBV28 and TRBJ2-1, with 13 bases fitting TRBD2. V shed 6 bases and J 3 bases; nucleotides not matched to a gene: 5. The CDR3 has 16 amino acids. Germline CDR1 is MDHEN and CDR2 is SYDVKM. Written as DNA, the CDR3 is TGTGCCAGCAGATCGACTAGCGGGGGGTTCTACAATGAGCAGTTCTTC. The encoded protein is CASRSTSGGFYNEQFF.

The genes are TRBV27 and TRBJ2-1; 10 bases fit TRBD2. Trimming cost V 6 bases and J 9 bases; bases outside gene matches: 14. The CDR3 has 16 residues. CDR1 MNHEY and CDR2 SMNVEV come from the germline V gene (reference sequence). The CDR3 DNA sequence: TGTGCCAGCAGCTATCATCCAGCGGGAGGGAGGGGTGAGCAGTTCTTC. Amino acid sequence: CASSYHPAGGRGEQFF.

The rearrangement links TRBV23-1 to TRBJ2-7; D unclear. TRBV23-1 is recorded as an ORF, its role being uncertain. The length of the CDR3 is 11 residues. V was pared by 9 bases and J by 5 bases, with 11 bases between. The CDR3 loop reads CARKMWHEQYF. CDR3 bases: TGCGCCAGGAAAATGTGGCACGAGCAGTACTTC.

This clone was observed once. The V and J genes are TRBV5-4 and TRBJ1-6, with 7 bases that match TRBD1. The ends lost 4 bases at V and 10 bases at J; junction bases unmatched: 8. Germline V gives CDR1 SGHNT, CDR2 YYREEE (reference sequence). The CDR3 length is 14 residues. This chain's CDR3 is CASSRDRNTSPLHF. As DNA, the CDR3 is TGTGCCAGCAGCCGGGACAGAAATACCTCACCCCTCCACTTT.

The count of this clone is one. This chain joins TRBV13 and TRBJ2-2; D is ambiguous. CDR1 and CDR2 from the germline V gene are PRHDT and FYEKMQ (reference sequence). V was trimmed by 5 bases and J by 7 bases, leaving 8 bases between them. This CDR3 comprises 12 residues. CDR3 coding DNA: TGTGCCAGCAGCGAAACCGTCGGGGAGCTGTTTTTT. Protein sequence: CASSETVGELFF.

This sequence joins TRBV9 and TRBJ1-4; D is ambiguous. V was pared by 1 base and J by 0 bases, with 7 bases between. Germline V CDR1 and CDR2: SGDLS, YYNGEE. The CDR3 spans 15 residues. In nucleotides, the CDR3 is TGTGCCAGCAGCGTAATCGGAGCAACTAATGAAAAACTGTTTTTT. It codes for CASSVIGATNEKLFF.

Notes on this clone: At the DNA level, this CDR3 is encoded by other sequences in the same sample as well. This sequence joins TRBV27 and TRBJ2-7; TRBD1 matches at 7 bases. CDR3 size: 13 residues. V gave up 4 bases and J gave up 3 bases; unmatched junction bases: 3. Germline values: CDR1 MNHEY, CDR2 SMNVEV (reference sequence). The CDR3 sequence is CASSSNRGYEQYF. The CDR3 nucleotides read TGTGCCAGCAGTTCCAACAGGGGCTACGAGCAGTACTTC.

This chain connects TRBV4-2 to TRBJ1-5; D gene unclear. Germline CDR1 is LGHNA and CDR2 is YNFKEQ. V lost 3 bases, J lost 0 bases, and 6 bases lay in between. There are 14 residues in the CDR3. The CDR3 reads CASSHAFSNQPQHF. The CDR3 bases are TGTGCCAGCAGCCACGCCTTTAGCAATCAGCCCCAGCATTTT.

The gene calls are TRBV30 and TRBJ1-2, with a tentative D call TRBD1 (6 bases). The CDR3 runs to 15 residues. Germline V gene lookup returns CDR1 GTSNPN and CDR2 SVGIG (reference sequence). Trimming stripped 0 bases from V and 2 bases from J, with 13 bases between. CDR3 sequence: CAWSVGDTLNYGYTF. The CDR3 nucleotides are TGTGCCTGGAGTGTAGGGGACACCTTAAACTATGGCTACACCTTC. Drawing the rest from reference TRBV30 and TRBJ1-2, the complete variable domain is SQTIHQWPATLVQPVGSPLSLECTVEGTSNPNLYWYRQAAGRGLQLLFYSVGIGQISSEVPQNLSASRPQDRQFILSSKKLLLSDSGFYLCAWSVGDTLNYGYTFGSGTRLTVV.

This clone was detected only a few times. The J gene is TRBJ1-4, the V gene TRBV29-1; no clear D gene. V lost 1 base and J lost 10, with 10 bases in between. Germline lookup yields CDR1 SQVTM and CDR2 ANQGSEA. The CDR3 consists of 12 residues. The CDR3 DNA follows: TGCAGCGTTGAAGGTTCGCGTGGAAAACTGTTTTTT. This encodes CSVEGSRGKLFF.

The chain employs TRBV7-2 and TRBJ2-2; 7 positions match TRBD1. With V trimmed by 9 bases and J by 7 bases, 14 bases remained unmatched. The CDR3 runs to 15 residues. Germline V lookup: CDR1 SGHTA, CDR2 FQGNSA. The CDR3 region is CARFNFDRVGGELFF. For the CDR3, the DNA is TGTGCCAGATTTAACTTCGACAGGGTCGGCGGGGAGCTGTTTTTT.

The rearrangement uses TRBV27 and TRBJ2-1; tentatively, D is TRBD2 (5 bases). Germline CDR1 is MNHEY and CDR2 is SMNVEV (reference sequence). Trimming removed 5 bases at V and 0 bases at J, with 14 bases between. The CDR3 totals 16 residues. The CDR3 DNA reads TGTGCCAGCAGTCCCCTCGGGGTCCCCTCCTACAATGAGCAGTTCTTC. Its translation: CASSPLGVPSYNEQFF.

As to this clone: Within the sample, other DNA sequences also encode this same CDR3. The chain carries TRBV2 and TRBJ2-7; TRBD2 agrees at 8 bases. This CDR3 is 12 amino acids long. Germline V gene data show CDR1 as SNHLY and CDR2 as FYNNEI. The V and J ends lost 7 bases and 6 bases, in that order; junction bases with no gene match: 5. The CDR3, as DNA: TGTGCCAGCATTGGCGGGAGGTCCGAGCAGTACTTC. It is translated as CASIGGRSEQYF.

This clone occurred once. J is TRBJ1-2 and V is TRBV6-5, with D tentatively TRBD1 (5 bases). The germline V gene has CDR1 MNHEY and CDR2 SVGAGI. The CDR3 spans 15 residues. V lost 5 bases, J lost 4 bases, and 17 bases lay in between. CDR3 coding DNA: TGTGCCAGCAGTCTCAATCAGGGCTCGAGCTATGGCTACACCTTC. Translating it yields CASSLNQGSSYGYTF.

This chain uses TRBV7-6 with TRBJ1-1, with D possibly matching TRBD1 (6 bases). Germline V gene data show CDR1 as SGHVS and CDR2 as FNYEAQ. This CDR3 is built from 15 residues. V was shortened by 6 bases and J by 5 bases, with 19 bases between the two germline ends. DNA of the CDR3: TGTGCCAGCAGACCCTCCCGGGACACCTCGACTGAAGCTTTCTTT. It translates to CASRPSRDTSTEAFF.

In this sample, this clone turned up once. In DNA, the CDR3 is TGTGCCTGGACAGGGCTTGCAACTAATGAAAAACTGTTTTTT. Translating gives CAWTGLATNEKLFF. The V and J genes are TRBV30 and TRBJ1-4, with D maybe TRBD1 (5 bases). V gave up 4 bases and J gave up 0 bases, with 9 bases separating them. The CDR3 sequence is 14 residues long. Germline V gives CDR1 GTSNPN, CDR2 SVGIG (reference sequence).

Note on this clone: Other DNA sequences in this sample translate to the same CDR3. The chain is built from TRBV4-3 and TRBJ2-3; perhaps TRBD2 as D (6 bases). Trimming cost V 3 bases and J 0 bases, with 10 bases left between them. From germline, CDR1 is LGHNA and CDR2 YSLEER. CDR3 length: 15 amino acids. Here the CDR3 reads CASSQLTSSTDTQYF. Here the CDR3 DNA reads TGCGCCAGCAGCCAGTTAACTAGCAGCACAGATACGCAGTATTTT.

The V gene is TRBV9, the J gene TRBJ2-1; TRBD2 aligns across 11 bases. This CDR3 has 15 residues. Germline values: CDR1 SGDLS, CDR2 YYNGEE. J was trimmed by 6 bases and V by 0 bases; bases with no gene match: 2. CDR3 amino acids: CASSVVAGGVNEQFF. The CDR3 region has the DNA TGTGCCAGCAGCGTAGTAGCGGGAGGGGTCAATGAGCAGTTCTTC.

The CDR3 DNA reads as TGTGCCAGCAGCTTACTGGTCAGGGATGAGCAGTTCTTC. Amino acid sequence: CASSLLVRDEQFF. The V and J genes are TRBV11-2 and TRBJ2-1; a weak D match, TRBD1 (5 bases). Deletions cut 2 bases from V and 8 bases from J, with 10 bases between. This CDR3 comprises 13 residues. The V gene's germline CDR1 is SGHAT and CDR2 FQNNGV.

This CDR3 is CASSERSSYNSPLHF. The CDR3 bases are TGTGCCAGCAGTGAACGGAGCTCCTATAATTCACCCCTCCACTTT. The chain combines TRBV25-1 with TRBJ1-6; D gene ambiguous. V lost 2 bases and J lost 0, with 5 bases in between. The CDR3 spans 15 residues. Germline V gene data show CDR1 as MGHDK and CDR2 as SYGVNS.

This clone was counted once. V is TRBV9 and J is TRBJ2-1; 7 bases match TRBD2. Germline V gene lookup returns CDR1 SGDLS and CDR2 YYNGEE. The CDR3 spans 15 residues. V shed 4 bases and J 4 bases; nucleotides not matched to a gene: 8. In nucleotides, the CDR3 is TGTGCCAGCAGCTTTCGACTAGCTCCATACAATGAGCAGTTCTTC. Amino acid sequence: CASSFRLAPYNEQFF.